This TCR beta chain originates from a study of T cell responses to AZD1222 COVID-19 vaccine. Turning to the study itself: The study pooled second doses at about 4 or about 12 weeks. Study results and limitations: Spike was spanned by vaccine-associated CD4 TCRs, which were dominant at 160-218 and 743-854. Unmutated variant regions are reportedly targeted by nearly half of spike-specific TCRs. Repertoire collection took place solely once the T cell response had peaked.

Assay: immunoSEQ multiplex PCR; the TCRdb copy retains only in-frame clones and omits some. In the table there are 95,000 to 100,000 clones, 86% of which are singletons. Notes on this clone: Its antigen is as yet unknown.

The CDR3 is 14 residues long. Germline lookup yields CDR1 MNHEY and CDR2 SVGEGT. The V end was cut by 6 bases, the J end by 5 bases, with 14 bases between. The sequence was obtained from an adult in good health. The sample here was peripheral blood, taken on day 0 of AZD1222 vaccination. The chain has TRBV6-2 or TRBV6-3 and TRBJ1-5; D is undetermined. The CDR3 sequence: CASSVPARYQPQHF. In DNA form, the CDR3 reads TGTGCCAGCAGCGTGCCCGCTAGGTATCAGCCCCAGCATTTT.